In this sample, the clone carrying this TCR beta chain turned up a few times. The source of the sample is a study of T cell changes during pregnancy in multiple sclerosis. The data were produced by immunoSEQ multiplex PCR, yet TCRdb's version contains in-frame clones alone and is incomplete. The data show around 39,000 clones, over 75% seen once. Germline V lookup: CDR1 LGHNT, CDR2 FRNRAP. The length of the CDR3 is 11 residues. V gave up 3 bases and J gave up 8 bases, with 5 bases separating them. The sample was CD8+ T cells from peripheral blood mononuclear cells, taken in the first trimester of pregnancy. The receptor's source is a female donor with multiple sclerosis, enrolled in a pregnancy study. The chain has TRBV12-5 and TRBJ1-5; no clear D gene. CDR3 amino acids: CASGLAKPQHF. The CDR3, as DNA: TGTGCTAGTGGTTTAGCGAAGCCCCAGCATTTT. The full variable domain, with the rest looked up from reference TRBV12-5 and TRBJ1-5, is DARVTQTPRHKVTEMGQEVTMRCQPILGHNTVFWYRQTMMQGLELLAYFRNRAPLDDSGMPKDRFSAEMPDATLATLKIQPSEPRDSAVYFCASGLAKPQHFGDGTRLSIL.